This T cell receptor beta chain was recovered during a study of cytomegalovirus exposure and HLA in healthy donors. At the level of the study: Genetic ancestry analysis placed about 76% of the 350 to 500 donors that were genotyped in the Caucasian-associated cluster.

Healthy bone marrow donors made up the donors. PCR primers comprised 60 Vbeta and 13 Jbeta primers. In the original analysis: In a later analysis, approximately 80 million unique TCR beta chains included roughly 11 million shared by two or more donors. Data came from immunoSEQ multiplex PCR; TCRdb stores just in-frame clones and leaves some out. The V and J calls and clone size are taken from that table; D and trimming were inferred from the DNA. The sample shows approximately 100,000 clones, about 80% of them seen only once. As to this clone: The antigen remains unidentified.

Study results and caveats: Equally common other TCR beta chains were less clonally expanded than HLA-associated ones, a later analysis found.

Sequenced sample: PBMCs. The TCR was taken from a woman in her forties in good health and CMV-seronegative.

The CDR3 DNA sequence: TGCGCCAGCAGCCAGGTCGAGGGTACAGAGACCCAGTACTTC. The encoded protein is CASSQVEGTETQYF. The J gene is TRBJ2-5, the V gene TRBV4-1, with D possibly being TRBD2 (5 bases). V was shortened by 3 bases and J by 4 bases, with 12 bases between the two germline ends. This CDR3 has 14 amino acids. Per the germline V gene, CDR1 is MGHRA and CDR2 is YSYEKL.